The present TCR beta chain was sequenced within a study of T cell changes during pregnancy in multiple sclerosis. The germline CDR1 and CDR2 sequences are SGHAT and FQNNGV. CDR3 length: 16 residues. After removal of 6 bases from V and 4 bases from J, the junction contained 10 bases not matched to a gene. The assay was immunoSEQ multiplex PCR, and TCRdb's table has in-frame clones only and misses some. The repertoire consists of about 25,000 clones, with about 89% occurring once and the leading ten covering about 13%. V and J are TRBV11-2 and TRBJ2-2; 8 bases are a match to TRBD1. Sequencing was performed on CD8+ T cells from peripheral blood mononuclear cells, taken in the first trimester of pregnancy. This TCR came from a female donor in good health, enrolled as a control in a pregnancy study. The CDR3 here is CASSTVGQGSTGELFF. The CDR3 coding sequence is TGTGCCAGCAGTACCGTTGGACAGGGCAGCACCGGGGAGCTGTTTTTT. Combining the CDR3 with reference TRBV11-2 and TRBJ2-2 gives the whole variable domain EAGVAQSPRYKIIEKRQSVAFWCNPISGHATLYWYQQILGQGPKLLIQFQNNGVVDDSQLPKDRFSAERLKGVDSTLKIQPAKLEDSAVYLCASSTVGQGSTGELFFGEGSRLTVL.